One and the same sample provided the 8 T cell receptor beta chains below, sequenced in a study of blood T cell repertoires in COVID-19. Sequencing used immunoSEQ multiplex PCR; TCRdb keeps in-frame clones, though not all of them. In the table there are about 440,000 clones, approximately 90% of which are singletons. Material for sequencing was PBMCs or T cells enriched from blood (not recorded which). The receptors were gathered from a woman aged 18-35 years with acute COVID-19.

V usage is TRBV20-1 and J usage is TRBJ2-7; 7 bases are shared with TRBD2. Germline CDR1 DFQATT, CDR2 SNEGSKA (reference sequence). Germline trimming cut 7 bases from V and 4 bases from J; bases unmatched to any gene: 4. This CDR3 comprises 11 residues. CDR3 coding DNA: TGCAGTGTGCTAGCGGAATACGAGCAGTACTTC. Translated, it gives CSVLAEYEQYF.

J is TRBJ2-1 and V is TRBV9; TRBD2 agrees at 11 bases. Trimming removed 4 bases from V and 9 bases from J; junction bases left unmatched: 12. Germline CDR1 is SGDLS and CDR2 is YYNGEE. This CDR3 comprises 16 residues. In DNA form, the CDR3 reads TGTGCCAGCAGCACGAATAGCGGGGGGGTTGTTGGTGAGCAGTTCTTC. This translates into CASSTNSGGVVGEQFF.

The V gene is TRBV6-5, the J gene TRBJ2-7, with TRBD2 as a possible D gene (6 bases). The V end lost 7 bases, the J end lost 6 bases, and 19 bases lay between the germline ends. The CDR3 has 14 amino acids. Germline CDR1 is MNHEY and CDR2 is SVGAGI. CDR3 sequence reads: CASTPGDTLAEQYF. The CDR3 DNA reads TGTGCCAGCACTCCGGGAGATACCCTGGCCGAGCAGTACTTC.

This chain uses TRBV5-6 with TRBJ1-1; a possible D gene is TRBD1 (6 bases). The CDR3 runs 11 residues. From germline, CDR1 is SGHDT and CDR2 YYEEEE. V was pared by 5 bases and J by 7 bases, with 9 bases between. The CDR3 sequence is CASSGGVEAFF. The CDR3 nucleotides are TGTGCCAGCAGTGGGGGCGTTGAAGCTTTCTTT.

On this clone: This CDR3 is also generated by other DNA sequences in the sample. This chain links TRBV3-1 (or the pseudogene TRBV3-2) with TRBJ2-5; 10 bases map to TRBD2. With 3 bases clipped from V and 2 bases from J, the junction kept 3 bases outside the gene matches. The CDR3 is 15 amino acids. Germline V gene data show CDR1 as LGHDT and CDR2 as YNNKEL (reference sequence). The CDR3 is CASSQGAGGQETQYF. Here the CDR3 DNA reads TGTGCCAGCAGCCAGGGAGCGGGGGGGCAAGAGACCCAGTACTTC.

This chain joins TRBV28 and TRBJ2-3, with a weak D call TRBD1 (6 bases). Germline CDR1 MDHEN, CDR2 SYDVKM. The CDR3 has 15 residues. Trimming pared 7 bases from V and 3 bases from J, leaving 17 bases between. CDR3 in amino acids: CASNHPAGVTDTQYF. In DNA, the CDR3 is TGTGCCAGCAACCACCCGGCAGGGGTAACAGATACGCAGTATTTT.

The V gene is TRBV5-1, the J gene TRBJ1-5, with D possibly matching TRBD1 (6 bases). Trimming took 5 bases from V and 7 from J, leaving 16 bases between them. CDR1 SGHRS and CDR2 YFSETQ come from the germline V gene. The CDR3 length is 14 residues. The CDR3 here is CASSSEGGLQPQHF. As DNA, the CDR3 is TGCGCCAGCAGTTCCGAAGGGGGTCTACAGCCCCAGCATTTT.

The count of this clone is one. V and J are TRBV6-5 and TRBJ2-7, with D tentatively TRBD1 (6 bases). The germline CDR1 and CDR2 sequences are MNHEY and SVGAGI. V shed 2 bases and J shed 3 bases, with 8 bases lying between them. The CDR3 contains 13 residues. The CDR3 loop reads CASSYGQIYEQYF. The CDR3 nucleotides read TGTGCCAGCAGTTACGGACAGATCTACGAGCAGTACTTC.